This T cell receptor (beta chain) was captured by sequencing in a study of graft-versus-host responses after intestinal transplantation. Across the study: The transplants performed in recipients were multivisceral, liver-intestinal, or isolated intestinal. Findings and caveats of the study: Maximum circulating GvH clone levels tracked with early post-transplant HvG decreases. GvH clones were identified in recipient marrow, with some first appearing in ileum or blood.

Repertoires were generated with immunoSEQ multiplex PCR, while TCRdb's copy carries only in-frame clones and drops some. The repertoire includes tens of thousands of clones, just over 90% of them detected once, and roughly 2% sits in the top ten. V gave up 0 bases and J gave up 9 bases, with 9 bases separating them. The germline V gene encodes CDR1 GTSNPN and CDR2 SVGIG (reference sequence). CDR3 length equals 12 residues. As for this clone: As yet, its antigen is unknown.

The receptor's source is a human donor who received an intestinal transplant. The sequencing here drew on unstimulated CD8+ T cells sorted from spleen or lymph node cells, taken before intestinal transplant. V gene TRBV30 combines with J gene TRBJ2-1; D is possibly TRBD2 (5 bases). This CDR3 is CAWSVPAGEQFF. The CDR3 coding sequence is TGTGCCTGGAGTGTACCGGCGGGTGAGCAGTTCTTC.